The 19 T cell receptor beta chains given below trace back to one sample, sequenced in a study of memory CD4+ T cells and cytomegalovirus serostatus. Here immunoSEQ multiplex PCR was the method, and the copy in TCRdb shows in-frame clones only, minus some. The sample carries about 50,000 clones, about 80% recorded once. Single viable CD3+CD4+CD8-CD45RO+ cells were sorted as the memory CD4+ T cells. Input material: memory CD4+ T cells from blood. The receptors originated from an adult in good health and CMV-seronegative.

The V and J genes are TRBV2 and TRBJ2-5; tentatively, D is TRBD2 (7 bases). Trimming shortened V by 4 bases and J by 1 base, and 16 bases separated the two germline ends. CDR1 is SNHLY and CDR2 is FYNNEI in the germline V gene. The CDR3 is 16 residues long. CDR3 nucleotides: TGTGCCAGCAGTGGTCATAGGGGGGGGCTCCAAGAGACCCAGTACTTC. This translates into CASSGHRGGLQETQYF.

This clone came up once. The gene calls are TRBV9 and TRBJ2-1, with 7 bases aligning to TRBD1. The V segment lost 4 bases and the J segment 10 bases; nucleotides outside the gene matches: 14. The CDR3 is made up of 15 amino acids. CDR1 and CDR2 from the germline V gene are SGDLS and YYNGEE. CDR3 loop: CASSTRDSLNSEQFF. In DNA, the CDR3 is TGTGCCAGCAGCACTCGGGACAGCCTCAATTCGGAGCAGTTCTTC.

This clone was found a few times. The genes are TRBV28 and TRBJ1-4, with 11 positions matching TRBD1. This CDR3 spans 17 amino acids. With V trimmed by 3 bases and J by 8 bases, 11 bases remained unmatched. Germline assignment: CDR1 MDHEN and CDR2 SYDVKM. The CDR3 region has the DNA TGTGCCAGCAGTTTGTTCGGACAGGGGGCATTTAACGAAAAACTGTTTTTT. Encoded protein: CASSLFGQGAFNEKLFF. Full variable domain (remainder filled in from reference TRBV28 and TRBJ1-4): DVKVTQSSRYLVKRTGEKVFLECVQDMDHENMFWYRQDPGLGLRLIYFSYDVKMKEKGDIPEGYSVSREKKERFSLILESASTNQTSMYLCASSLFGQGAFNEKLFFGSGTQLSVL.

The chain uses TRBV7-2 and TRBJ1-3; D remains unclear. Trimming removed 5 bases at V and 4 bases at J, with 15 bases between. The CDR3 consists of 15 residues. From germline, CDR1 is SGHTA and CDR2 FQGNSA. The CDR3 spells CASSQRSGLGNTIYF. CDR3 sequence (DNA): TGTGCCAGCAGCCAAAGGTCGGGTCTGGGAAACACCATATATTTT.

This clone has just one count. The chain has TRBV7-9 and TRBJ2-7, with D perhaps given as TRBD1 or TRBD2 (6 bases each). CDR3 length equals 16 residues. Looked up from germline, CDR1 is SEHNR and CDR2 is FQNEAQ (reference sequence). The V gene lost 5 bases and the J gene lost 5 bases, with 22 bases spanning the gap. For the CDR3, the DNA is TGTGCCAGCAGCCCCGGGGGCAGGGGACACATCGACGAGCAGTACTTC. Translation: CASSPGGRGHIDEQYF.

This clone was seen just once. V is TRBV7-3 and J is TRBJ2-3; D is perhaps TRBD1 or TRBD2 (6 bases each). The germline CDR1 and CDR2 sequences are SGHTA and FQGTGA. There are 15 residues in the CDR3. V dropped 3 bases and J dropped 3 bases, with 13 bases sitting between them. The CDR3 here is CASSLRGARTDTQYF. DNA for the CDR3: TGTGCCAGCAGCTTGAGGGGGGCCCGTACAGATACGCAGTATTTT.

The genes are TRBV29-1 and TRBJ1-3; D unclear. The germline V and J ends were trimmed by 4 bases and 0 bases, with 4 bases remaining between them. Germline V CDR1 and CDR2: SQVTM, ANQGSEA. This CDR3 region has 12 residues. This chain's CDR3 is CSVGISGNTIYF. The CDR3 DNA follows: TGCAGCGTTGGGATCTCTGGAAACACCATATATTTT. Using reference TRBV29-1 and TRBJ1-3 for the parts outside the CDR3, the full variable domain is SAVISQKPSRDICQRGTSLTIQCQVDSQVTMMFWYRQQPGQSLTLIATANQGSEATYESGFVIDKFPISRPNLTFSTLTVSNMSPEDSSIYLCSVGISGNTIYFGEGSWLTVV.

This chain links TRBV4-2 with TRBJ2-5, with 9 bases identical to TRBD1. The germline CDR1 and CDR2 sequences are LGHNA and YNFKEQ. The length of the CDR3 is 14 residues. V gave up 4 bases and J gave up 3 bases; unmatched junction bases: 3. CDR3 DNA sequence: TGTGCCAGCAGCCCGACAGGGGGGAAAGAGACCCAGTACTTC. This sequence encodes CASSPTGGKETQYF.

The CDR3 sequence is CASSLRVRDTEAFF. CDR3 sequence (DNA): TGTGCCAGCAGTTTGAGGGTTAGGGACACTGAAGCTTTCTTT. The chain links TRBV27 to TRBJ1-1; D is undetermined. CDR3 length: 14 amino acids. The germline V and J ends were trimmed by 3 bases and 3 bases, with 11 bases remaining between them. Germline-derived CDR1 and CDR2 are MNHEY and SMNVEV (reference sequence).

This sequence joins TRBV28 and TRBJ1-5; TRBD1 aligns across 9 bases. J was trimmed by 3 bases and V by 5 bases; bases with no gene match: 11. CDR1 MDHEN and CDR2 SYDVKM come from the germline V gene. This CDR3 region has 17 residues. CDR3 coding DNA: TGTGCCAGCAGTCGTGGTTCCGGGACAGGGAACAATCAGCCCCAGCATTTT. Protein: CASSRGSGTGNNQPQHF.

This clone has just a few counts. The chain employs TRBV4-1 and TRBJ1-4; no clear D gene. This CDR3 has 13 amino acids. Germline values: CDR1 MGHRA, CDR2 YSYEKL. The ends were cut back, 2 bases at V and 7 bases at J, with 8 bases in the middle. DNA of the CDR3: TGCGCCAGCAGCCAAAACGTACCTGAAAAACTGTTTTTT. Translation: CASSQNVPEKLFF.

This chain joins TRBV7-9 and TRBJ2-7, with 8 nucleotides matching TRBD1. The junction had 4 bases not matched to a gene; V was cut back by 5 bases and J by 4 bases. The germline V gene encodes CDR1 SEHNR and CDR2 FQNEAQ (reference sequence). The CDR3 has 13 amino acids. This chain's CDR3 is CASSPTGVYEQYF. Here the CDR3 DNA reads TGTGCCAGCAGCCCGACAGGGGTTTACGAGCAGTACTTC. Full variable domain (outside the CDR3, taken from reference TRBV7-9 and TRBJ2-7): DTGVSQNPRHKITKRGQNVTFRCDPISEHNRLYWYRQTLGQGPEFLTYFQNEAQLEKSRLLSDRFSAERPKGSFSTLEIQRTEQGDSAMYLCASSPTGVYEQYFGPGTRLTVT.

The chain recombines TRBV7-2 with TRBJ2-1; 11 bases fit TRBD2. Per germline, CDR1 SGHTA and CDR2 FQGNSA. V shed 5 bases and J 10 bases; nucleotides not matched to a gene: 4. The CDR3 covers 13 residues. The CDR3 coding sequence is TGTGCCAGCAGCGTCCGACTAGCGGGGGAGCAGTTCTTC. This translates into CASSVRLAGEQFF. Using reference TRBV7-2 and TRBJ2-1 for the parts outside the CDR3, the full variable domain is GAGVSQSPSNKVTEKGKDVELRCDPISGHTALYWYRQSLGQGLEFLIYFQGNSAPDKSGLPSDRFSAERTGGSVSTLTIQRTQQEDSAVYLCASSVRLAGEQFFGPGTRLTVL.

The rearrangement links TRBV7-9 to TRBJ2-7, with TRBD1 identical over 9 bases. The CDR3 has 15 residues. Losses at the gene ends were 5 bases for V and 3 bases for J; bases not matched to a gene: 8. Looked up from germline, CDR1 is SEHNR and CDR2 is FQNEAQ (reference sequence). The DNA for the CDR3 is TGTGCCAGCAGCAACGACAGGGGGACCCTCTACGAGCAGTACTTC. This gives the protein CASSNDRGTLYEQYF.

CDR3 sequence reads: CASSLPGDTDTQYF. The CDR3 DNA sequence: TGTGCCAGCAGCTTACCCGGGGATACGGATACGCAGTATTTT. V gene TRBV7-8 combines with J gene TRBJ2-3; tentatively, D is TRBD2 (5 bases). The CDR3 sequence is 14 residues long. Germline V gene sequence: CDR1 SGHVS, CDR2 FQNEAQ. Between the trimmed V and J ends, which lost 2 bases and 6 bases, there was a span of 12 bases.

The V and J genes are TRBV2 and TRBJ2-3, with D hard to call. The V gene's germline CDR1 is SNHLY and CDR2 FYNNEI. The CDR3 has 16 amino acids. V lost 4 bases to trimming and J lost 0 bases, with 14 bases between them. The CDR3: CASSVLGGTSTDTQYF. In DNA, the CDR3 is TGTGCCAGCAGTGTACTCGGCGGTACTAGCACAGATACGCAGTATTTT.

V and J are TRBV5-5 and TRBJ2-7, with a tentative D call TRBD1 (6 bases). CDR3 length: 14 residues. Germline-derived CDR1 and CDR2 are SGHKS and YYEKEE (reference sequence). V was cut by 2 bases and J by 6 bases, with 15 bases left in between. The CDR3 sequence: CASSLERQGGEQYF. CDR3 DNA sequence: TGTGCCAGCAGCTTAGAAAGACAAGGGGGCGAGCAGTACTTC. Drawing the rest from reference TRBV5-5 and TRBJ2-7, the complete variable domain is DAGVTQSPTHLIKTRGQQVTLRCSPISGHKSVSWYQQVLGQGPQFIFQYYEKEERGRGNFPDRFSARQFPNYSSELNVNALLLGDSALYLCASSLERQGGEQYFGPGTRLTVT.

The chain couples TRBV5-1 to TRBJ1-1; 12 bases map to TRBD1. The CDR3 has 14 residues. Germline V gene data show CDR1 as SGHRS and CDR2 as YFSETQ. V trimming: 3 bases; J trimming: 10 bases; junction bases outside the gene matches: 7. The chain's CDR3 is CASSSGGQGATAFF. The CDR3 nucleotides are TGCGCCAGCAGCTCGGGGGGACAGGGGGCTACAGCTTTCTTT.

This chain connects TRBV19 to TRBJ2-5; TRBD2 is a possible D gene (6 bases). Germline V gene sequence: CDR1 LNHDA, CDR2 SQIVND (reference sequence). Trimming stripped 6 bases from V and 7 bases from J, with 15 bases between. The length of the CDR3 is 13 residues. This CDR3 reads CASRSTDGGTQYF. CDR3 DNA sequence: TGTGCCAGTAGGTCGACGGACGGGGGGACCCAGTACTTC.